The entry that follows covers one TCR beta chain sequence. This sample was taken from a study of blood T cell repertoires in COVID-19. About the study: PBMCs, B-cell-depleted T cells, or T cells provided the cDNA or gDNA that made up the material.

Original handling: Estimated nucleated cell counts came from reference gene primer amplification. Sequencing was performed with immunoSEQ multiplex PCR; in TCRdb, only in-frame clones are kept and a portion is missing. V and J calls and clone size are given by that table; D and trimming were obtained from the DNA. The sample contains roughly 180,000 clones, roughly 88% of which appear only once. This receptor was identified in an older man with COVID-19, enrolled during active disease. Sample: peripheral blood.

For the CDR3, the DNA is TGTGCCAGCAGCCTTGGGACAGGAATGAACACTGAAGCTTTCTTT. It codes for CASSLGTGMNTEAFF. V is TRBV3-1 (or the pseudogene TRBV3-2) and J is TRBJ1-1, with 8 bases identical to TRBD1. The length of the CDR3 is 15 residues. The junction had 4 bases not matched to a gene; V was cut back by 4 bases and J by 0 bases. Per germline, CDR1 LGHDT and CDR2 YNNKEL (reference sequence).